This record concerns one TCR beta chain sequence. The antigen is unknown. TCRdb keeps only in-frame clones here, not all; method: immunoSEQ multiplex PCR. The profile shows about 190,000 clones, about 80% of them singletons. The data stem from a study of cytomegalovirus exposure and HLA in healthy donors. Overall study: The approximately 710 first-cohort repertoires and the roughly 120 validation repertoires shared the same platform, a later analysis reported.

Broader study findings: One later analysis, an examination of the roughly 110 validation repertoires, found that first-cohort TCR clusters tended to co-occur in them. Through in vitro validation, a few CMV-associated chains were shown to be specific for CMV antigens.

Among the 120 subjects of the validation cohort, separate from the roughly 670-subject first cohort, were the donors. The sample taken for sequencing was PBMCs. The source is a man younger than 30 in good health and CMV-seropositive.

Here the CDR3 reads CASKELAGDTGELFF. The CDR3 nucleotides are TGTGCCAGCAAAGAACTAGCGGGAGACACCGGGGAGCTGTTTTTT. V usage is TRBV7-2 and J usage is TRBJ2-2; 11 bases align to TRBD2. Germline V CDR1 and CDR2: SGHTA, FQGNSA. This CDR3 is 15 amino acids long. Trimming took 7 bases from V and 3 from J; bases not matched to a gene: 4.